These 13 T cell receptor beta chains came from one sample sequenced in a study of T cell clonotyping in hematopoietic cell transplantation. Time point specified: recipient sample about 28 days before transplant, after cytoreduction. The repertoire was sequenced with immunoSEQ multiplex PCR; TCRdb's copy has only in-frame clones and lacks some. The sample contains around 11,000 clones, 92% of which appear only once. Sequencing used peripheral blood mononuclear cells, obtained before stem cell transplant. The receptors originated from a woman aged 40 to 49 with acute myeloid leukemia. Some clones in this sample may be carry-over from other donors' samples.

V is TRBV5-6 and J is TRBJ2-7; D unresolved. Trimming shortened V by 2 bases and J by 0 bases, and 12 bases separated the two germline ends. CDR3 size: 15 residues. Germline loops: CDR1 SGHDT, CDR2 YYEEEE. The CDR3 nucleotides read TGTGCCAGCAGCTTACCGGGCTTTTCCTCCTACGAGCAGTACTTC. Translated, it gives CASSLPGFSSYEQYF.

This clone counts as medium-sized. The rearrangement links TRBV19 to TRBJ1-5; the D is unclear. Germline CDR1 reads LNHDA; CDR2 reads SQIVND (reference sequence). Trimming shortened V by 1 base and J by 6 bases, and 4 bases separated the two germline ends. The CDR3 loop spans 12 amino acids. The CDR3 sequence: CASSIGIQPQHF. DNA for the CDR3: TGTGCCAGTAGTATAGGGATTCAGCCCCAGCATTTT.

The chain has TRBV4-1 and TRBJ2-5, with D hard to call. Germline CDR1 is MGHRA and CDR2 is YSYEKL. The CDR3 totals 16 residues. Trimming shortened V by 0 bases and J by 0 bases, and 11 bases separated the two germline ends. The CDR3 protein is CASSQDAVPYQETQYF. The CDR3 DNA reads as TGCGCCAGCAGCCAAGACGCAGTCCCTTACCAAGAGACCCAGTACTTC.

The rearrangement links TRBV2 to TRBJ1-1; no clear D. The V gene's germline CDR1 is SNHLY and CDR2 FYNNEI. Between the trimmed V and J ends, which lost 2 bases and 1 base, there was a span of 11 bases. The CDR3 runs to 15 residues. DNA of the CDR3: TGTGCCAGCAGTGAACATGGGGTTGGGAACACTGAAGCTTTCTTT. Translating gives CASSEHGVGNTEAFF.

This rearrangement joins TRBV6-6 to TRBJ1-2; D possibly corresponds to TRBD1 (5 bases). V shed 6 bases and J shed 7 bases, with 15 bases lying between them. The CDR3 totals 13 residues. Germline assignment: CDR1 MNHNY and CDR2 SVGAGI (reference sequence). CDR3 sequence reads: CASSLGDARGYTF. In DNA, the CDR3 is TGTGCCAGCAGCCTGGGGGACGCGCGTGGCTACACCTTC.

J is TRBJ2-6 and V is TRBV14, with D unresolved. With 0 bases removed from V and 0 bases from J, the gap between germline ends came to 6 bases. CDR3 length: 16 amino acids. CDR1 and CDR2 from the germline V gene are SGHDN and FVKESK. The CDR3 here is CASSQELGSGANVLTF. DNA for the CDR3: TGTGCCAGCAGCCAAGAATTGGGCTCTGGGGCCAACGTCCTGACTTTC.

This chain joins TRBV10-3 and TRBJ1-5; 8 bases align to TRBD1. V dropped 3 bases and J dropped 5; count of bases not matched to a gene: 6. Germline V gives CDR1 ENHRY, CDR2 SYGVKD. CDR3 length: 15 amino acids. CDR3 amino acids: CAISEGTGTDQPQHF. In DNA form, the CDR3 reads TGTGCCATCAGTGAAGGGACAGGAACTGATCAGCCCCAGCATTTT.

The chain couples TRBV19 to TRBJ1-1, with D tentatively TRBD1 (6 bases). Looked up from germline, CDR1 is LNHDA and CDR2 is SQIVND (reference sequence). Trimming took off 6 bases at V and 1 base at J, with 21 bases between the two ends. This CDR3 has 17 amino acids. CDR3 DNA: TGTGCCAGTAGGATTAACGTCAGGGGCGAGGGGAACACTGAAGCTTTCTTT. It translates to CASRINVRGEGNTEAFF.

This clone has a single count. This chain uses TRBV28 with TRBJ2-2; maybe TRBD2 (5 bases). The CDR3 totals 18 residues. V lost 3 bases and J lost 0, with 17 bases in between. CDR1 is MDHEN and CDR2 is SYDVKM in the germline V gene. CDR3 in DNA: TGTGCCAGCAGTTTCCTCCCTCCCCCGGGATCGAACACCGGGGAGCTGTTTTTT. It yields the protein CASSFLPPPGSNTGELFF. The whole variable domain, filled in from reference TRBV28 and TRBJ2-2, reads DVKVTQSSRYLVKRTGEKVFLECVQDMDHENMFWYRQDPGLGLRLIYFSYDVKMKEKGDIPEGYSVSREKKERFSLILESASTNQTSMYLCASSFLPPPGSNTGELFFGEGSRLTVL.

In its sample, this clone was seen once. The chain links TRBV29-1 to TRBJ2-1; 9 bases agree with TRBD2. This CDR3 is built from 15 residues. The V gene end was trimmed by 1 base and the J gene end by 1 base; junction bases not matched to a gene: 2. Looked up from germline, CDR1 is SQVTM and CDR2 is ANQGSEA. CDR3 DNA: TGCAGCGTTGAAGGGCGGGAGGGGTCCTACAATGAGCAGTTCTTC. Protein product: CSVEGREGSYNEQFF.

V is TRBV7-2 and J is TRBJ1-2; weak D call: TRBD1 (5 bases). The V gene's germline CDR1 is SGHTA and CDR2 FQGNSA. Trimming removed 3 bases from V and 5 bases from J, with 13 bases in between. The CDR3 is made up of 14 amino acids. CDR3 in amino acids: CASSFGGGSYGYTF. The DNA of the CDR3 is TGTGCCAGCAGCTTCGGGGGAGGGTCGTATGGCTACACCTTC. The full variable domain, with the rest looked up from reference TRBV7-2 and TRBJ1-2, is GAGVSQSPSNKVTEKGKDVELRCDPISGHTALYWYRQSLGQGLEFLIYFQGNSAPDKSGLPSDRFSAERTGGSVSTLTIQRTQQEDSAVYLCASSFGGGSYGYTFGSGTRLTVV.

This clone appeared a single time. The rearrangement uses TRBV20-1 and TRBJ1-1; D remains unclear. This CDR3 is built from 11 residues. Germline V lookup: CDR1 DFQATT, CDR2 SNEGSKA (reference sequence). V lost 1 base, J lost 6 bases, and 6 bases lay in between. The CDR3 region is CSARVQAEAFF. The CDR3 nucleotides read TGCAGTGCTAGAGTTCAGGCTGAAGCTTTCTTT.

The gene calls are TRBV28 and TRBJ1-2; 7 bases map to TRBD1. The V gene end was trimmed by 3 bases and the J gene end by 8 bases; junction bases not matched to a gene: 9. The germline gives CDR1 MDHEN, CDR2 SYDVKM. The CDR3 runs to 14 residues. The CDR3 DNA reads TGTGCCAGCAGTTTGCTTTGGCAGGGGGGCGGCTACACCTTC. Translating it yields CASSLLWQGGGYTF.